Listed below are T cell receptor beta chains from one sample, sequenced in a study of cytomegalovirus exposure and HLA in healthy donors. TCRdb keeps only in-frame clones here, not all; method: immunoSEQ multiplex PCR. The repertoire holds roughly 150,000 clones, with roughly 80% as singletons. Source material: PBMCs. The source is a woman aged 40 to 55 in good health and CMV-seropositive. CDR3s include the opening cysteine and the closing phenylalanine or tryptophan. Each record gives: D gene, V gene, clone size, J gene, CDR3 protein, CDR3 DNA. The D gene is left open where the match is weak. Expanded clones are given a class, and other clones once, few, many or no size at all.

D gene: -
V gene: TRBV7-9
clone size: -
J gene: TRBJ2-6
CDR3 protein: CASSLAGGGAGANVLTF
CDR3 DNA: TGTGCCAGCAGCTTAGCGGGAGGTGGGGCTGGGGCCAACGTCCTGACTTTC

D gene: -
V gene: TRBV28
clone size: -
J gene: TRBJ1-1
CDR3 protein: CASSSGGEGEAFF
CDR3 DNA: TGTGCCAGCAGTTCGGGGGGAGAAGGTGAAGCTTTCTTT

D gene: TRBD2
V gene: TRBV18
clone size: -
J gene: TRBJ2-1
CDR3 protein: CASSPLPPGRLTSGSLNEQFF
CDR3 DNA: TGTGCCAGCTCACCACTCCCGCCGGGACGGTTGACTAGCGGGAGCCTCAATGAGCAGTTCTTC

D gene: TRBD1
V gene: TRBV6-1
clone size: -
J gene: TRBJ1-1
CDR3 protein: CASSRTGLNTEAFF
CDR3 DNA: TGTGCCAGCAGTAGGACAGGTTTGAACACTGAAGCTTTCTTT

D gene: -
V gene: TRBV5-1
clone size: -
J gene: TRBJ1-1
CDR3 protein: CASSLKTGRNTEAFF
CDR3 DNA: TGCGCCAGCAGCTTAAAGACAGGAAGGAACACTGAAGCTTTCTTT

D gene: -
V gene: TRBV2
clone size: -
J gene: TRBJ1-2
CDR3 protein: CASSEVGGNYGYTF
CDR3 DNA: TGTGCCAGCAGCGAGGTCGGGGGGAACTATGGCTACACCTTC

D gene: -
V gene: TRBV4-2
clone size: -
J gene: TRBJ2-5
CDR3 protein: CASSPRLEGTQETQYF
CDR3 DNA: TGTGCCAGCAGCCCCCGGCTGGAGGGAACACAAGAGACCCAGTACTTC

D gene: TRBD1
V gene: TRBV5-4
clone size: -
J gene: TRBJ2-3
CDR3 protein: CASSWKGARGTDTQYF
CDR3 DNA: TGTGCCAGCAGCTGGAAGGGGGCGCGGGGCACAGATACGCAGTATTTT

D gene: TRBD1
V gene: TRBV7-2
clone size: few
J gene: TRBJ1-1
CDR3 protein: CASSRDSMNTEAFF
CDR3 DNA: TGTGCCAGCAGTCGGGACAGCATGAACACTGAAGCTTTCTTT

D gene: TRBD1
V gene: TRBV28
clone size: -
J gene: TRBJ2-3
CDR3 protein: CASSYPPMGQGRADTQYF
CDR3 DNA: TGTGCCAGCAGTTACCCTCCCATGGGACAGGGTAGGGCAGATACGCAGTATTTT

D gene: TRBD1
V gene: TRBV5-1
clone size: -
J gene: TRBJ2-1
CDR3 protein: CASSIQGQVGSSYNEQFF
CDR3 DNA: TGCGCCAGCAGCATACAGGGACAGGTGGGGAGCTCCTACAATGAGCAGTTCTTC

D gene: TRBD2
V gene: TRBV11-2
clone size: once
J gene: TRBJ2-4
CDR3 protein: CASSLVGLAAKNIQYF
CDR3 DNA: TGTGCCAGCAGCTTAGTCGGACTAGCAGCCAAAAACATTCAGTACTTC

D gene: TRBD1
V gene: TRBV6-6
clone size: -
J gene: TRBJ1-2
CDR3 protein: CASRPGQDNYGYTF
CDR3 DNA: TGTGCCAGCAGACCGGGACAGGACAACTATGGCTACACCTTC

D gene: TRBD1
V gene: TRBV7-2
clone size: -
J gene: TRBJ1-6
CDR3 protein: CASSLQGAPLHF
CDR3 DNA: TGTGCCAGCAGCCTACAGGGGGCACCCCTCCACTTT

D gene: TRBD1
V gene: TRBV30
clone size: -
J gene: TRBJ1-2
CDR3 protein: CAWNRGQGGYGYTF
CDR3 DNA: TGTGCCTGGAACAGGGGACAGGGGGGTTATGGCTACACCTTC

D gene: -
V gene: TRBV27
clone size: -
J gene: TRBJ1-1
CDR3 protein: CASSHGSMNTEAFF
CDR3 DNA: TGTGCCAGCAGTCACGGGAGCATGAACACTGAAGCTTTCTTT

D gene: TRBD1
V gene: TRBV6-5
clone size: -
J gene: TRBJ1-1
CDR3 protein: CASRTDRVVTEAFF
CDR3 DNA: TGTGCCAGCAGAACGGACAGGGTAGTCACTGAAGCTTTCTTT

D gene: -
V gene: TRBV9
clone size: -
J gene: TRBJ1-4
CDR3 protein: CASSVGSGSKGEKLFF
CDR3 DNA: TGTGCCAGCAGCGTAGGTTCGGGGAGCAAAGGTGAAAAACTGTTTTTT

D gene: -
V gene: TRBV7-6
clone size: -
J gene: TRBJ2-5
CDR3 protein: CASSLRLTYQETQYF
CDR3 DNA: TGTGCCAGCAGCTTACGACTGACGTACCAAGAGACCCAGTACTTC

D gene: TRBD2
V gene: TRBV2
clone size: -
J gene: TRBJ2-5
CDR3 protein: CASSGLAGGTQETQYF
CDR3 DNA: TGTGCCAGCAGTGGGCTAGCGGGAGGGACGCAAGAGACCCAGTACTTC

D gene: -
V gene: TRBV9
clone size: -
J gene: TRBJ1-2
CDR3 protein: CASSSGHGYGYTF
CDR3 DNA: TGTGCCAGCAGCTCTGGACATGGCTATGGCTACACCTTC

D gene: -
V gene: TRBV7-9
clone size: -
J gene: TRBJ2-7
CDR3 protein: CASSSGRAYEQYF
CDR3 DNA: TGTGCCAGCAGCAGTGGCAGGGCCTACGAGCAGTACTTC

D gene: TRBD1
V gene: TRBV6-4
clone size: -
J gene: TRBJ2-3
CDR3 protein: CASSHRGSATDTQYF
CDR3 DNA: TGTGCCAGCAGTCACAGGGGGAGCGCCACAGATACGCAGTATTTT

D gene: TRBD1
V gene: TRBV28
clone size: -
J gene: TRBJ1-3
CDR3 protein: CASTVDRNGNTIYF
CDR3 DNA: TGTGCCAGCACCGTGGACAGGAACGGAAACACCATATATTTT

D gene: -
V gene: TRBV30
clone size: -
J gene: TRBJ1-5
CDR3 protein: CAWSVSGHQPQHF
CDR3 DNA: TGTGCCTGGAGTGTCTCAGGGCATCAGCCCCAGCATTTT

D gene: TRBD1
V gene: TRBV6-6
clone size: -
J gene: TRBJ1-5
CDR3 protein: CASSPTGASNQPQHF
CDR3 DNA: TGTGCCAGCAGTCCGACAGGGGCGAGCAATCAGCCCCAGCATTTT

D gene: -
V gene: TRBV6-1
clone size: -
J gene: TRBJ2-1
CDR3 protein: CASSKGLSPGEQFF
CDR3 DNA: TGTGCCAGCAGCAAAGGACTGTCCCCGGGGGAGCAGTTCTTC

D gene: TRBD1
V gene: TRBV4-3
clone size: -
J gene: TRBJ2-4
CDR3 protein: CASSQEVETGVGVTKNIQYF
CDR3 DNA: TGCGCCAGCAGCCAAGAAGTGGAGACAGGGGTTGGTGTGACCAAAAACATTCAGTACTTC

D gene: TRBD1
V gene: TRBV7-2
clone size: few
J gene: TRBJ1-5
CDR3 protein: CASSLYRDRQPQHF
CDR3 DNA: TGTGCCAGCAGCTTATACAGGGACAGGCAGCCCCAGCATTTT

D gene: TRBD1
V gene: TRBV6-1
clone size: once
J gene: TRBJ2-7
CDR3 protein: CASRHTGAGYEQYF
CDR3 DNA: TGTGCCAGCAGGCACACAGGGGCCGGCTACGAGCAGTACTTC

D gene: TRBD1
V gene: TRBV30
clone size: -
J gene: TRBJ1-3
CDR3 protein: CAWSKRGPGNTIYF
CDR3 DNA: TGTGCCTGGAGCAAAAGGGGGCCTGGAAACACCATATATTTT

D gene: TRBD2
V gene: TRBV11-3
clone size: -
J gene: TRBJ2-3
CDR3 protein: CASSLSGGGNTDTQYF
CDR3 DNA: TGTGCCAGCAGCTTAAGCGGGGGGGGTAACACAGATACGCAGTATTTT

D gene: TRBD1
V gene: TRBV12-5
clone size: -
J gene: TRBJ2-7
CDR3 protein: CASDPLRQGKDSYEQYF
CDR3 DNA: TGTGCTAGTGATCCTCTAAGACAGGGGAAGGACTCCTACGAGCAGTACTTC

D gene: TRBD1
V gene: TRBV7-2
clone size: -
J gene: TRBJ1-2
CDR3 protein: CASSEQAQGRNGYTF
CDR3 DNA: TGTGCCAGCAGCGAACAGGCACAGGGGCGAAACGGCTACACCTTC

D gene: TRBD2
V gene: TRBV6-4
clone size: -
J gene: TRBJ2-7
CDR3 protein: CASLAGEVHEQYF
CDR3 DNA: TGTGCCAGTCTAGCGGGGGAGGTCCACGAGCAGTACTTC

D gene: TRBD1
V gene: TRBV18
clone size: -
J gene: TRBJ1-1
CDR3 protein: CASSPETGGTEAFF
CDR3 DNA: TGTGCCAGCTCACCTGAGACAGGGGGCACTGAAGCTTTCTTT

D gene: TRBD2
V gene: TRBV19
clone size: -
J gene: TRBJ2-1
CDR3 protein: CASFKRAGGSNEQFF
CDR3 DNA: TGTGCCAGTTTTAAGAGAGCGGGAGGTTCGAATGAGCAGTTCTTC

D gene: -
V gene: TRBV2
clone size: -
J gene: TRBJ1-2
CDR3 protein: CASSPGTGYTF
CDR3 DNA: TGTGCCAGCAGCCCCGGGACAGGCTACACCTTC

D gene: -
V gene: TRBV7-9
clone size: -
J gene: TRBJ2-7
CDR3 protein: CASSLVGRNEQYF
CDR3 DNA: TGTGCCAGCAGCTTAGTCGGCAGGAACGAGCAGTACTTC

D gene: TRBD1
V gene: TRBV7-9
clone size: -
J gene: TRBJ2-7
CDR3 protein: CASSVGQGLLYEQYF
CDR3 DNA: TGTGCCAGCAGCGTCGGACAGGGATTACTCTACGAGCAGTACTTC